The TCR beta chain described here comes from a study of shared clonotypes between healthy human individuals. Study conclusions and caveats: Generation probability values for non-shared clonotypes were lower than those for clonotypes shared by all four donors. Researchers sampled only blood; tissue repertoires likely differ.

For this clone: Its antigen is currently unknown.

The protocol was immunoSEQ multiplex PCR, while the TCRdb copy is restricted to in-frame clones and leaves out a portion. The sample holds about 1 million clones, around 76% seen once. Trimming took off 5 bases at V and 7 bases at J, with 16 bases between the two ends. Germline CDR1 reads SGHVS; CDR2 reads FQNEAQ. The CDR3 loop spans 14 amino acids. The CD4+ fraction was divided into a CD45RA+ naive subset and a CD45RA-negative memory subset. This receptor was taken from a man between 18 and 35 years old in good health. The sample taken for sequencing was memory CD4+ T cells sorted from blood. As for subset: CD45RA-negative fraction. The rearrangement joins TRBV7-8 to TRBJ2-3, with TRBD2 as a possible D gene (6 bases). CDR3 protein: CASSVRLGGNTQYF. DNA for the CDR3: TGTGCCAGCAGCGTGAGACTTGGGGGGAATACGCAGTATTTT.